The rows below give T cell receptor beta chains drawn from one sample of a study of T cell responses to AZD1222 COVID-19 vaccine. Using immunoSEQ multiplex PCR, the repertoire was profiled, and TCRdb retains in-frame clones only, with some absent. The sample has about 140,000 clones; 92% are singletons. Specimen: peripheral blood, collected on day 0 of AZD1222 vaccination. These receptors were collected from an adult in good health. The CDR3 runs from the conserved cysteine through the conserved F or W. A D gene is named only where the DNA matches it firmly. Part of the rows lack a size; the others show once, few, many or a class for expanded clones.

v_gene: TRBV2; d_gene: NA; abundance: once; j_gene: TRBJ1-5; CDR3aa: CASKSGEGNQPQHF; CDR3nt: TGTGCCAGCAAATCCGGGGAGGGGAATCAGCCCCAGCATTTT
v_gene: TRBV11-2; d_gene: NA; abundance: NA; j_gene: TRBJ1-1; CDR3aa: CASSLARGTEAFF; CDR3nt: TGTGCCAGCAGCCTAGCCAGGGGCACTGAAGCTTTCTTT
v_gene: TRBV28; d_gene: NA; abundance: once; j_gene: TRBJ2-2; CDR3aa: CATRWATNTGELFF; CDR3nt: TGTGCCACCCGGTGGGCCACGAACACCGGGGAGCTGTTTTTT
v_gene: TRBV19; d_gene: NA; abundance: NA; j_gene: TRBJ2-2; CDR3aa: CASSIRFLVVELFF; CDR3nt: TGTGCCAGTAGTATTAGATTTTTGGTGGTGGAGCTGTTTTTT
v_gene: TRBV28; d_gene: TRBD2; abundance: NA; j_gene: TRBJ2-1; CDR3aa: CASILAGGPMNEQFF; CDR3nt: TGTGCCAGTATATTAGCGGGAGGGCCAATGAATGAGCAGTTCTTC
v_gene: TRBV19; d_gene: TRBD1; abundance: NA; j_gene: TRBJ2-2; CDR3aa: CASSITGGLAGELFF; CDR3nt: TGTGCCAGTAGTATTACAGGGGGCCTCGCCGGGGAGCTGTTTTTT
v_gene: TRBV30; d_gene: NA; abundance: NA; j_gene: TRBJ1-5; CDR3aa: CAWSAGAWGNQPQHF; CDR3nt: TGTGCCTGGAGTGCAGGGGCATGGGGCAATCAGCCCCAGCATTTT
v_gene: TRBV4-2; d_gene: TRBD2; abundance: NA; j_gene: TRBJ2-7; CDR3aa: CASSQENLRLAGGHRYEQYF; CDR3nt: TGTGCCAGCAGCCAAGAGAACCTCAGACTAGCGGGAGGCCACCGGTACGAGCAGTACTTC
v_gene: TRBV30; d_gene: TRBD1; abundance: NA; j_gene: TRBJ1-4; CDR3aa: CAWRDGTGWEKLFF; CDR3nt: TGTGCCTGGAGAGACGGGACAGGGTGGGAGAAACTGTTTTTT
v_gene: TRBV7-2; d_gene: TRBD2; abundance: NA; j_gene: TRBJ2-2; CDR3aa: CASSRGGRAYTGELFF; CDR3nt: TGTGCCAGCAGCCGGGGGGGCAGGGCCTACACCGGGGAGCTGTTTTTT
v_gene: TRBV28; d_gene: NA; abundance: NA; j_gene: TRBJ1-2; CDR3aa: CASSLLAAWQGSGTF; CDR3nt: TGTGCCAGCAGTTTATTAGCGGCTTGGCAGGGAAGTGGCACCTTC
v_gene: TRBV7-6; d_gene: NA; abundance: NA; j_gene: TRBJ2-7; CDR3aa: CASSSRLTTDEQYF; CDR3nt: TGTGCCAGCAGTAGCCGGCTAACTACTGACGAGCAGTACTTC
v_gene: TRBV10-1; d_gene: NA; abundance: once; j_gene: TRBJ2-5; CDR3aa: CASSEGQGTSVLKKTQYF; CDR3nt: TGCGCCAGCAGTGAGGGACAGGGGACTAGCGTTCTCAAGAAAACCCAGTACTTC
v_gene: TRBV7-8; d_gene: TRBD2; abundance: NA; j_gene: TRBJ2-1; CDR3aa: CASNIPSGLAGTHEQFF; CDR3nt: TGTGCCAGCAACATCCCCTCGGGACTAGCGGGAACCCATGAGCAGTTCTTC
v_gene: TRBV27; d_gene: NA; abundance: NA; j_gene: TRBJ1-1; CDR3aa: CASSLQGLNTEAFF; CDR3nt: TGTGCCAGCAGTCTTCAGGGACTGAACACTGAAGCTTTCTTT
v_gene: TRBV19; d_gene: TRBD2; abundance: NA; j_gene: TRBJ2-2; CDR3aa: CASQRGVAGSGTGELFF; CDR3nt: TGTGCCAGCCAACGAGGCGTAGCGGGAAGCGGCACCGGGGAGCTGTTTTTT
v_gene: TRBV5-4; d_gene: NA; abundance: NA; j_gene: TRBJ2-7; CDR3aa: CASSLVRGPLAEQYF; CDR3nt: TGTGCCAGCAGCTTGGTCCGGGGACCCCTTGCCGAGCAGTACTTC
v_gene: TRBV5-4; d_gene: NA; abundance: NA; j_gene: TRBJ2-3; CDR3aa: CASPSRDVSTDTQYF; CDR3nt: TGTGCCAGCCCCTCTCGGGACGTTAGCACAGATACGCAGTATTTT
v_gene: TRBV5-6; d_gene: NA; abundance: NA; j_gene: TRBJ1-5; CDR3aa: CASSLAGSNQPQHF; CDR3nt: TGTGCCAGCAGCTTGGCCGGGAGCAATCAGCCCCAGCATTTT
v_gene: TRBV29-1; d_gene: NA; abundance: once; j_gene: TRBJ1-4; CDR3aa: CSASGSTATNEKLFF; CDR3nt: TGCAGCGCCAGCGGGAGCACTGCAACTAATGAAAAACTGTTTTTT
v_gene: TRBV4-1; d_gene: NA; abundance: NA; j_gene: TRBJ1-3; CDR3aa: CASSHSVGNSGNTIYF; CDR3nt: TGCGCCAGCAGCCATAGCGTAGGGAACTCTGGAAACACCATATATTTT
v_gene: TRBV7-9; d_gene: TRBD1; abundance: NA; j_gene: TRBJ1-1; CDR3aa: CASSGRTGRVNTEAFF; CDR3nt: TGTGCCAGCAGCGGCAGGACAGGGAGAGTGAACACTGAAGCTTTCTTT
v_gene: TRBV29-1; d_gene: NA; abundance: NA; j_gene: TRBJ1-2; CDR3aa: CSAGLGGAYGYTF; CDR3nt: TGCAGCGCGGGGTTGGGGGGCGCCTATGGCTACACCTTC
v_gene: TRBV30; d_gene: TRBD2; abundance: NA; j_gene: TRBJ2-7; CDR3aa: CAQTLAGVGAEQYF; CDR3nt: TGTGCCCAAACCCTAGCGGGAGTCGGAGCCGAGCAGTACTTC
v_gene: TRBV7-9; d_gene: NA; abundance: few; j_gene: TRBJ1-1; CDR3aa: CASSTPSGANTEAFF; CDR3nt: TGTGCCAGCAGCACCCCGTCAGGGGCGAACACTGAAGCTTTCTTT
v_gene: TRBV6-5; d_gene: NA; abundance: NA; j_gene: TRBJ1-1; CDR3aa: CASSYRQWVRAEAFF; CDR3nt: TGTGCCAGCAGTTACCGGCAGTGGGTTCGGGCTGAAGCTTTCTTT
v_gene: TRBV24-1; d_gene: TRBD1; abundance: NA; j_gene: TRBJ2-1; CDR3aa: CATSDRQGYSYNEQFF; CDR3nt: TGTGCCACCAGTGATCGACAGGGCTACTCCTACAATGAGCAGTTCTTC
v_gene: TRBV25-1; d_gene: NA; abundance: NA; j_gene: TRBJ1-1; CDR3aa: CASTLGRAEAFF; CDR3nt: TGTGCCAGCACCTTAGGGCGGGCTGAAGCTTTCTTT
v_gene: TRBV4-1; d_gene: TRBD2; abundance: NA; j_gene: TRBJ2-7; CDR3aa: CASSHPFREGYEQYF; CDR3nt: TGCGCCAGCAGCCACCCCTTTAGGGAGGGCTACGAGCAGTACTTC
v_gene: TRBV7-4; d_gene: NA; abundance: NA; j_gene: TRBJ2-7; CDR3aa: CASSPPSPYYEQYF; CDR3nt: TGTGCCAGCAGCCCCCCCTCCCCCTATTACGAGCAGTACTTC
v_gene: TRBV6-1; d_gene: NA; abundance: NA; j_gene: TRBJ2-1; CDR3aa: CASSENIRAEEFF; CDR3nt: TGTGCCAGCAGTGAAAATATTCGAGCGGAGGAGTTCTTC
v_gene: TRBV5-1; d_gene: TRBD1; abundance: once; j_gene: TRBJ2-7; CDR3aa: CASSPGQGSYEQYF; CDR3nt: TGCGCCAGCAGCCCGGGACAGGGGTCCTACGAGCAGTACTTC
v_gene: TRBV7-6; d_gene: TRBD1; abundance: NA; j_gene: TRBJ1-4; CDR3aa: CASSPEGQGQTTNEKLFF; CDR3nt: TGTGCCAGCAGCCCGGAGGGACAGGGGCAAACAACTAATGAAAAACTGTTTTTT
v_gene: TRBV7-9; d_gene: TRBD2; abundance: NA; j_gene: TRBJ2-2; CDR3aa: CASSFDGGLAGQHGELFF; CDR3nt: TGTGCCAGCAGCTTTGACGGGGGACTAGCGGGTCAGCACGGGGAGCTGTTTTTT
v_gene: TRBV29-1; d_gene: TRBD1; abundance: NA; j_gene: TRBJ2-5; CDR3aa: CSASPGQGFQTQYF; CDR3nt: TGCAGCGCCTCGCCGGGACAGGGGTTTCAGACCCAGTACTTC
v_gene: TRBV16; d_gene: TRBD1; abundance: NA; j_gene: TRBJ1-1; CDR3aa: CASSLQGGGTEAFF; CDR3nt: TGTGCCAGCAGCTTACAGGGGGGCGGCACTGAAGCTTTCTTT
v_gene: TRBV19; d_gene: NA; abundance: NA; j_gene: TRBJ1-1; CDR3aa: CASSFSPGQAFF; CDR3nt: TGTGCCAGTAGTTTTTCCCCCGGACAAGCTTTCTTT
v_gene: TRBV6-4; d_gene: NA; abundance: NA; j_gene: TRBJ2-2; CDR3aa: CASSESPGNTGELFF; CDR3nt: TGTGCCAGCAGTGAGTCGCCAGGCAACACCGGGGAGCTGTTTTTT
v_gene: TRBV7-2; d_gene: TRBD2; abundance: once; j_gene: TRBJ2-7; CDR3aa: CASSLVASGYEQYF; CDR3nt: TGTGCCAGCAGCTTAGTCGCTAGCGGGTACGAGCAGTACTTC
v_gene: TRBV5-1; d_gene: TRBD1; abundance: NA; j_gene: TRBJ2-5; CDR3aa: CASSLGPGTEETQYF; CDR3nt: TGCGCCAGCAGCTTAGGACCCGGGACAGAAGAGACCCAGTACTTC
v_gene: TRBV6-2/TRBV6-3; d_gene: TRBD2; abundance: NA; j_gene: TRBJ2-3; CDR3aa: CASSDPSGRGTDTQYF; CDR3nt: TGTGCCAGCAGTGACCCTAGCGGGAGGGGGACAGATACGCAGTATTTT
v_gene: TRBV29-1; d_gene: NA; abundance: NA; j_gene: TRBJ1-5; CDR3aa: CSVVVAGLGGQPQHF; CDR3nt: TGCAGCGTTGTGGTCGCCGGCCTGGGGGGACAGCCCCAGCATTTT
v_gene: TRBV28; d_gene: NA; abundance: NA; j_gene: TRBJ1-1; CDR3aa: CASSQQGGNTEAFF; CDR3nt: TGTGCCAGCAGTCAACAGGGAGGTAACACTGAAGCTTTCTTT
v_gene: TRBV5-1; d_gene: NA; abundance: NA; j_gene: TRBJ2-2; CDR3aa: CASTSRTGAGTGELFF; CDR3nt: TGCGCCAGCACCTCGAGGACGGGGGCTGGTACCGGGGAGCTGTTTTTT
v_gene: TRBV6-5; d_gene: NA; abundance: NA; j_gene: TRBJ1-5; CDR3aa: CASWDRQGGQPQHF; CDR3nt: TGTGCCAGCTGGGATAGGCAGGGTGGTCAGCCCCAGCATTTT